This T cell receptor (beta chain) is drawn from a study of T cell responses to AZD1222 COVID-19 vaccine. Study-wide points: Targets within unmutated variant regions were reportedly found for nearly half of spike-specific TCRs.

Clones were read by immunoSEQ multiplex PCR, and TCRdb kept only the in-frame ones, dropping some. The table records under 110,000 clones, approximately 86% of them present only once. The germline CDR1 and CDR2 sequences are SGHDT and YYEEEE. V gave up 2 bases and J gave up 1 base, with 13 bases separating them. The CDR3 runs to 16 residues. Concerning this clone: The antigen remains undetermined.

The input for sequencing was peripheral blood, taken on day 0 of AZD1222 vaccination. The chain uses TRBV5-6 and TRBJ1-3; a weak D match, TRBD1 (6 bases). The TCR originated in an adult in good health. The CDR3 DNA follows: TGTGCCAGCAGCTTATCATCAAGGGGGTCTGGAAACACCATATATTTT. The encoded protein is CASSLSSRGSGNTIYF.